These 16 T cell receptor beta chains were sequenced from one sample in a study of pediatric ulcerative colitis. Profiled with immunoSEQ multiplex PCR; TCRdb holds only in-frame clones, not every one. The data show roughly 54,000 clones, with 87% seen just once and roughly 1.5% held by the top ten. The specimen sequenced was blood. The receptors here all came from a boy younger than 18 who was a control in a study of pediatric ulcerative colitis.

The chain recombines TRBV6-5 with TRBJ2-4; 7 bases align to TRBD1. Unmatched junction bases numbered 6, after V lost 2 bases and J lost 8 bases. This CDR3 is 14 amino acids long. Germline V gene data show CDR1 as MNHEY and CDR2 as SVGAGI. As DNA, the CDR3 is TGTGCCAGCAGTTACGAGGGGGCGGGCCACATTCAGTACTTC. Protein product: CASSYEGAGHIQYF.

The gene calls are TRBV7-8 and TRBJ2-7, with a possible D match to TRBD1 (6 bases). Germline-derived CDR1 and CDR2 are SGHVS and FQNEAQ. The CDR3 is 15 amino acids. V was cut by 7 bases and J by 3 bases, with 19 bases left in between. CDR3 amino acids: CASTPQGPGVYEQYF. The CDR3 coding sequence is TGTGCCAGCACCCCCCAGGGGCCAGGGGTCTACGAGCAGTACTTC.

V gene TRBV27 combines with J gene TRBJ2-1; 7 bases align to TRBD2. The ends lost 0 bases at V and 6 bases at J; junction bases unmatched: 23. Germline CDR1 is MNHEY and CDR2 is SMNVEV (reference sequence). This CDR3 is built from 21 residues. The CDR3 nucleotides are TGTGCCAGCAGTTTATCTTTCTCCCACCTCATTCGGGGGGTTCATGGCAATGAGCAGTTCTTC. Its protein is CASSLSFSHLIRGVHGNEQFF.

This sequence joins TRBV19 and TRBJ2-1; 8 bases agree with TRBD2. J was trimmed by 2 bases and V by 5 bases; bases with no gene match: 11. Germline CDR1 LNHDA, CDR2 SQIVND (reference sequence). This CDR3 spans 17 amino acids. The CDR3 sequence: CASSPHRGGAAYNEQFF. The CDR3, as DNA: TGTGCCAGTAGTCCCCACCGGGGGGGAGCGGCCTACAATGAGCAGTTCTTC.

The rearrangement joins TRBV7-6 to TRBJ1-4; the D is unclear. V was shortened by 2 bases and J by 7 bases, with 14 bases between the two germline ends. Germline values: CDR1 SGHVS, CDR2 FNYEAQ. This CDR3 has 15 amino acids. CDR3 amino acids: CASSLTVLAGEKLFF. CDR3 coding DNA: TGTGCCAGCAGCTTAACAGTCCTGGCTGGTGAAAAACTGTTTTTT. Supplemented by reference TRBV7-6 and TRBJ1-4, the full variable domain reads GAGVSQSPRYKVTKRGQDVALRCDPISGHVSLYWYRQALGQGPEFLTYFNYEAQQDKSGLPNDRFSAERPEGSISTLTIQRTEQRDSAMYRCASSLTVLAGEKLFFGSGTQLSVL.

The genes are TRBV4-3 and TRBJ1-2; 9 bases fit TRBD1. This CDR3 contains 16 residues. The germline gives CDR1 LGHNA, CDR2 YSLEER. The V and J ends lost 3 bases and 5 bases, in that order; junction bases with no gene match: 10. CDR3 region: CASSHGGDRVLYGYTF. The CDR3 DNA reads as TGCGCCAGCAGCCATGGAGGGGACAGGGTTTTGTATGGCTACACCTTC.

V gene TRBV18 combines with J gene TRBJ1-1; TRBD1 aligns across 7 bases. With 5 bases clipped from V and 11 bases from J, the junction kept 11 bases outside the gene matches. Germline CDR1 is KGHSH and CDR2 is LQKENI. CDR3 length: 13 amino acids. The CDR3 spells CASSNGQVFGAFF. CDR3 nucleotide sequence: TGTGCCAGCTCAAACGGACAGGTTTTTGGTGCTTTCTTT. The entire variable domain, with the rest obtained from reference TRBV18 and TRBJ1-1, is as follows: NAGVMQNPRHLVRRRGQEARLRCSPMKGHSHVYWYRQLPEEGLKFMVYLQKENIIDESGMPKERFSAEFPKEGPSILRIQQVVRGDSAAYFCASSNGQVFGAFFGQGTRLTVV.

The chain links TRBV4-3 to TRBJ1-2; 7 bases match TRBD1. J gave up 4 bases and V 1 base, and 9 bases lay outside the gene matches. The CDR3 is 16 residues long. The germline V gene encodes CDR1 LGHNA and CDR2 YSLEER. The CDR3 DNA follows: TGCGCCAGCAGCCAAGGAGTAGGGAGGGGGCCCTATGGCTACACCTTC. Protein product: CASSQGVGRGPYGYTF.

The V gene is TRBV7-3, the J gene TRBJ2-7; 9 bases are a match to TRBD1. Germline CDR1 and CDR2: SGHTA and FQGTGA. V trimming: 5 bases; J trimming: 2 bases; junction bases outside the gene matches: 10. The CDR3 sequence is 16 residues long. In DNA form, the CDR3 reads TGTGCCAGCAGCCTACTACCGGGACAGGGTCCCTACGAGCAGTACTTC. Protein: CASSLLPGQGPYEQYF.

CDR3 sequence reads: CASSPSPEEAGYTF. DNA of the CDR3: TGTGCCAGCTCACCATCGCCAGAAGAAGCGGGCTACACCTTC. This chain connects TRBV18 to TRBJ1-2; D call uncertain. CDR1 KGHSH and CDR2 LQKENI come from the germline V gene. V was pared by 2 bases and J by 8 bases, with 15 bases between. This CDR3 is built from 14 residues.

V usage is TRBV11-2 and J usage is TRBJ2-7; D is possibly TRBD2 (6 bases). Germline values: CDR1 SGHAT, CDR2 FQNNGV. V lost 1 base and J 2 bases, leaving 6 bases between the germline ends. This CDR3 has 13 residues. CDR3 region: CASSLAGAYEQYF. The CDR3 nucleotides are TGTGCCAGCAGCTTAGCGGGAGCCTACGAGCAGTACTTC.

The genes are TRBV7-9 and TRBJ1-2; D is uncertain. The V end lost 0 bases, the J end lost 4 bases, and 12 bases lay between the germline ends. CDR1 is SEHNR and CDR2 is FQNEAQ in the germline V gene (reference sequence). This CDR3 has 15 residues. In DNA, the CDR3 is TGTGCCAGCAGCTTAGCGGTAGGGATGATCTATGGCTACACCTTC. Its protein is CASSLAVGMIYGYTF. Looking up the rest from reference TRBV7-9 and TRBJ1-2 gives the full variable domain: DTGVSQNPRHKITKRGQNVTFRCDPISEHNRLYWYRQTLGQGPEFLTYFQNEAQLEKSRLLSDRFSAERPKGSFSTLEIQRTEQGDSAMYLCASSLAVGMIYGYTFGSGTRLTVV.

The V call is TRBV5-1, the J call TRBJ2-7; D is unresolved. The CDR3 spans 18 residues. The germline gives CDR1 SGHRS, CDR2 YFSETQ. Trimming stripped 1 base from V and 0 bases from J, with 20 bases between. The CDR3 reads CASSLFCLPDQSSYEQYF. Here the CDR3 DNA reads TGCGCCAGCAGCTTGTTCTGCCTGCCGGACCAGAGCTCCTACGAGCAGTACTTC. The full variable domain, in which reference TRBV5-1 and TRBJ2-7 provide the parts outside the CDR3, is KAGVTQTPRYLIKTRGQQVTLSCSPISGHRSVSWYQQTPGQGLQFLFEYFSETQRNKGNFPGRFSGRQFSNSRSEMNVSTLELGDSALYLCASSLFCLPDQSSYEQYFGPGTRLTVT.

The rearrangement links TRBV28 to TRBJ2-3; the D is unclear. This CDR3 region has 14 residues. V gave up 3 bases and J gave up 0 bases, with 7 bases separating them. Germline V gives CDR1 MDHEN, CDR2 SYDVKM. CDR3 nucleotides: TGTGCCAGCAGTTTGGTTCCTAGCACAGATACGCAGTATTTT. Amino acids: CASSLVPSTDTQYF. The variable domain in full, with the rest retrieved from reference TRBV28 and TRBJ2-3, is DVKVTQSSRYLVKRTGEKVFLECVQDMDHENMFWYRQDPGLGLRLIYFSYDVKMKEKGDIPEGYSVSREKKERFSLILESASTNQTSMYLCASSLVPSTDTQYFGPGTRLTVL.

The chain carries TRBV10-1 and TRBJ2-2, with no clear D. The CDR3 length is 15 residues. The ends were cut back, 3 bases at V and 5 bases at J, with 13 bases in the middle. Germline loops: CDR1 WNHNN, CDR2 SYGVQD (reference sequence). The CDR3 nucleotides are TGCGCCAGCAGTGAAGCAGGTTTAGAGACCGGGGAGCTGTTTTTT. Translation: CASSEAGLETGELFF.

The V and J genes are TRBV7-2 and TRBJ2-5, with D unresolved. V lost 4 bases to trimming and J lost 2 bases, with 11 bases between them. CDR1 and CDR2 (germline): SGHTA, FQGNSA. The CDR3 length is 14 residues. In nucleotides, the CDR3 is TGTGCCAGCAGCTCCGGTGCCCGTCAAGAGACCCAGTACTTC. It encodes CASSSGARQETQYF.